This TCR beta chain is drawn from a study of blood T cell repertoires in COVID-19. For the study at large: Samples representing acute and convalescent COVID-19 were sourced from the United States, Italy and Spain.

Original processing notes: The assay estimated nucleated cells by amplifying reference gene primers. TCRdb keeps only in-frame clones here, not all; method: immunoSEQ multiplex PCR. Clonal size and the V and J genes are those of that table, whereas D and trimming came from the DNA. The repertoire holds 150,000 to 200,000 clones, over 80% seen once, with 3% to 3.5% in the top ten. V dropped 1 base and J dropped 16; count of bases not matched to a gene: 12. The CDR3 is made up of 15 amino acids. Germline CDR1 is SGHTA and CDR2 is FQGNSA. This receptor was taken from a woman aged 25 to 45 who had been exposed to COVID-19. Specimen: PBMCs or T cells enriched from blood (not recorded which). The chain has TRBV7-2 and TRBJ1-6; 8 positions agree with TRBD1. This CDR3 is CASSLGGDRTNHLHF. DNA of the CDR3: TGTGCCAGCAGCTTAGGTGGGGACAGGACGAATCATCTCCACTTT. The full variable domain, completed using reference TRBV7-2 and TRBJ1-6, is GAGVSQSPSNKVTEKGKDVELRCDPISGHTALYWYRQSLGQGLEFLIYFQGNSAPDKSGLPSDRFSAERTGGSVSTLTIQRTQQEDSAVYLCASSLGGDRTNHLHFGNGTRLTVT.